These 25 T cell receptor beta chains came from one sample sequenced in a study of cytomegalovirus exposure and HLA in healthy donors. Amplification used 60 Vbeta primers and 13 Jbeta primers. Clones were sequenced by immunoSEQ multiplex PCR, and TCRdb holds only the in-frame ones, with some missing. There are 140,000 or so clones in the sample; over 80% occur only once, and roughly 2.9% lies in the top ten. The specimen was PBMCs. All receptors come from a woman aged 30 to 39 in good health and CMV-seronegative.

The genes are TRBV5-4 and TRBJ2-7; 10 bases are shared with TRBD2. The CDR3 is 15 amino acids. V dropped 5 bases and J dropped 3; count of bases not matched to a gene: 8. Germline values: CDR1 SGHNT, CDR2 YYREEE (reference sequence). The CDR3, as DNA: TGTGCCAGCAGTCCTCGTGCTAGCGGGAGCTACGAGCAGTACTTC. This translates into CASSPRASGSYEQYF.

The chain has TRBV5-1 and TRBJ1-1, with TRBD1 matching over 10 bases. Germline CDR1 reads SGHRS; CDR2 reads YFSETQ. The CDR3 has 15 residues. The ends lost 0 bases at V and 1 base at J; junction bases unmatched: 0. CDR3 in DNA: TGCGCCAGCAGCTTGGGGACAGGGGGGAACACTGAAGCTTTCTTT. This translates into CASSLGTGGNTEAFF.

This clone has only one observation. The rearrangement uses TRBV5-1 and TRBJ2-7, with TRBD2 matching 7 bases. Germline V gives CDR1 SGHRS, CDR2 YFSETQ. The CDR3 extends over 13 amino acids. Losses at the gene ends were 7 bases for V and 2 bases for J; bases not matched to a gene: 6. The CDR3: CASSSGLTYEQYF. As DNA, the CDR3 is TGCGCCAGCTCTAGCGGTCTTACCTACGAGCAGTACTTC.

The J gene is TRBJ2-7, the V gene TRBV5-1, with a tentative D call TRBD2 (5 bases). The CDR3 has 14 amino acids. Trimming cost V 5 bases and J 0 bases, with 12 bases left between them. In germline, CDR1 is SGHRS, CDR2 YFSETQ. As DNA, the CDR3 is TGCGCCAGCAGTCAAAACGGAGGCTCCTACGAGCAGTACTTC. This translates into CASSQNGGSYEQYF.

The chain has TRBV30 and TRBJ2-1, with 10 bases matching TRBD2. Germline values: CDR1 GTSNPN, CDR2 SVGIG (reference sequence). The junction had 9 bases not matched to a gene; V was cut back by 3 bases and J by 7 bases. CDR3 length equals 15 residues. The CDR3 bases are TGTGCCTGGAGCGAAGGCCTAGCGGGGGAGAATGAGCAGTTCTTC. The encoded protein is CAWSEGLAGENEQFF.

This chain uses TRBV10-3 with TRBJ2-7, with TRBD2 matching over 8 bases. V gave up 8 bases and J gave up 3 bases; unmatched junction bases: 6. The CDR3 consists of 13 residues. The germline V gene encodes CDR1 ENHRY and CDR2 SYGVKD. The CDR3 DNA follows: TGTGCCATCGCTCAAGCGGGGGACTACGAGCAGTACTTC. It codes for CAIAQAGDYEQYF.

The gene calls are TRBV7-9 and TRBJ2-5, with a weak D call TRBD2 (7 bases). The germline V and J ends were trimmed by 3 bases and 5 bases, with 16 bases remaining between them. This CDR3 has 15 amino acids. Germline lookup yields CDR1 SEHNR and CDR2 FQNEAQ (reference sequence). The CDR3 reads CASSLGAGAGETQYF. Written as DNA, the CDR3 is TGTGCCAGCAGCTTGGGGGCGGGGGCTGGGGAGACCCAGTACTTC.

The chain combines TRBV28 with TRBJ1-1; 8 nucleotides agree with TRBD1. V was pared by 10 bases and J by 0 bases, with 10 bases of the junction left unmatched. Germline assignment: CDR1 MDHEN and CDR2 SYDVKM. This CDR3 is built from 15 residues. The CDR3 protein is CAISSGQVLNTEAFF. CDR3 nucleotides: TGTGCCATCTCCTCGGGACAGGTCTTGAACACTGAAGCTTTCTTT.

The chain's CDR3 is CASSPSIGSNEQFF. CDR3 in DNA: TGTGCCAGCAGCCCGTCTATCGGGAGTAATGAGCAGTTCTTC. The V and J genes are TRBV7-7 and TRBJ2-1, with D perhaps matching TRBD2 (6 bases). Trimming cost V 5 bases and J 7 bases, with 15 bases left between them. Germline V gene sequence: CDR1 SSHAT, CDR2 FNYEAQ (reference sequence). The length of the CDR3 is 14 residues.

This clone has more than one count but fewer than ten. The V and J genes are TRBV6-5 and TRBJ1-2; D possibly corresponds to TRBD1 (5 bases). Trimming pared 6 bases from V and 4 bases from J, leaving 18 bases between. This CDR3 is built from 15 residues. Germline V gene data show CDR1 as MNHEY and CDR2 as SVGAGI. The CDR3 region has the DNA TGTGCCAGCAGAAGTAGACAGACCTCATTCTATGGCTACACCTTC. It codes for CASRSRQTSFYGYTF.

The chain combines TRBV10-3 with TRBJ2-7; D remains ambiguous. V lost 7 bases to trimming and J lost 0 bases, with 13 bases between them. The CDR3 consists of 14 residues. The germline V gene has CDR1 ENHRY and CDR2 SYGVKD. The CDR3 nucleotides read TGTGCCATCACCAGTACCCAATCCTCCTACGAGCAGTACTTC. It yields the protein CAITSTQSSYEQYF.

The chain joins TRBV7-9 to TRBJ2-1; 8 bases map to TRBD2. CDR3 length: 17 amino acids. The trim removed 3 bases at V and 7 bases at J, leaving 14 bases unmatched. From germline, CDR1 is SEHNR and CDR2 FQNEAQ (reference sequence). The CDR3 DNA sequence: TGTGCCAGCAGCTTGTTGGCCCGGGAGGGATTTCAGAATGAGCAGTTCTTC. Translated: CASSLLAREGFQNEQFF.

This clone occurred once. V and J are TRBV27 and TRBJ1-5; D remains ambiguous. CDR1 and CDR2 from the germline V gene are MNHEY and SMNVEV (reference sequence). V gave up 2 bases and J gave up 3 bases, with 14 bases separating them. This CDR3 is 16 amino acids long. The CDR3 sequence: CASSLGRPQVNQPQHF. As DNA, the CDR3 is TGTGCCAGCAGTTTAGGAAGACCCCAGGTCAATCAGCCCCAGCATTTT.

This clone is a singleton in its sample. The J gene is TRBJ2-4, the V gene TRBV5-4, with a weak D call TRBD2 (5 bases). The ends were cut back, 3 bases at V and 2 bases at J, with 12 bases in the middle. The length of the CDR3 is 15 residues. Germline CDR1 is SGHNT and CDR2 is YYREEE (reference sequence). In DNA, the CDR3 is TGTGCCAGCAGCTCGGGGTCTCTTTCCAAAAACATTCAGTACTTC. Translation gives CASSSGSLSKNIQYF.

This rearrangement joins TRBV7-9 to TRBJ1-6; TRBD1 is a possible D gene (5 bases). Germline V gives CDR1 SEHNR, CDR2 FQNEAQ (reference sequence). V was cut by 5 bases and J by 5 bases, with 10 bases left in between. This CDR3 is 14 amino acids long. CDR3 coding DNA: TGTGCCAGCAGCGTGGACATCAATAATTCACCCCTCCACTTT. It codes for CASSVDINNSPLHF.

The genes are TRBV2 and TRBJ1-1, with D possibly TRBD1 on 5 matching bases. Germline-derived CDR1 and CDR2 are SNHLY and FYNNEI. The CDR3 runs to 17 residues. Trimming took 1 base from V and 3 from J, leaving 18 bases between them. CDR3 protein: CASSEGGWGRGDTEAFF. The CDR3 DNA reads TGTGCCAGCAGTGAAGGCGGTTGGGGCCGGGGGGACACTGAAGCTTTCTTT.

The chain employs TRBV7-8 and TRBJ1-1, with unresolved D. Germline assignment: CDR1 SGHVS and CDR2 FQNEAQ. Trimming took 7 bases from V and 4 from J, leaving 10 bases between them. The CDR3 is 12 residues long. The CDR3 reads CASTPVSTEAFF. CDR3 nucleotide sequence: TGTGCCAGCACCCCAGTTTCCACTGAAGCTTTCTTT.

The rearrangement joins TRBV5-1 to TRBJ2-7; 8 bases are a match to TRBD2. V was pared by 5 bases and J by 5 bases, with 9 bases of the junction left unmatched. This CDR3 contains 14 residues. Germline-derived CDR1 and CDR2 are SGHRS and YFSETQ. Here the CDR3 reads CASSAGGAPDEQYF. The CDR3 DNA sequence: TGCGCCAGCAGTGCGGGGGGCGCCCCTGACGAGCAGTACTTC.

This clone was seen a handful of times. The chain has TRBV4-1 and TRBJ2-7; possibly TRBD1 for D (6 bases). CDR3 length equals 15 residues. V was shortened by 4 bases and J by 6 bases, with 19 bases between the two germline ends. Germline-derived CDR1 and CDR2 are MGHRA and YSYEKL. CDR3 sequence reads: CASSLKSLGASEQYF. The CDR3 DNA reads TGCGCCAGCAGCCTAAAAAGTTTGGGGGCTAGCGAGCAGTACTTC.

This chain links TRBV5-1 with TRBJ1-2, with TRBD1 as a possible D gene (5 bases). The CDR3 runs to 14 residues. Looked up from germline, CDR1 is SGHRS and CDR2 is YFSETQ. Trimming took 0 bases from V and 6 from J, leaving 12 bases between them. This CDR3 is CASSLVGGADGYTF. The CDR3 DNA is TGCGCCAGCAGCTTGGTCGGGGGTGCGGATGGCTACACCTTC. The variable domain in full, completed from reference TRBV5-1 and TRBJ1-2, reads KAGVTQTPRYLIKTRGQQVTLSCSPISGHRSVSWYQQTPGQGLQFLFEYFSETQRNKGNFPGRFSGRQFSNSRSEMNVSTLELGDSALYLCASSLVGGADGYTFGSGTRLTVV.

The rearrangement joins TRBV7-9 to TRBJ2-5, with 10 bases that match TRBD1. The DNA end lines up better with TRBJ2-7; the J call may be wrong. The CDR3 runs 15 residues. Per the germline V gene, CDR1 is SEHNR and CDR2 is FQNEAQ (reference sequence). CDR3 protein: CASSLPGQGTYEQYF. In DNA form, the CDR3 reads TGTGCCAGCAGCTTGCCGGGACAGGGGACCTACGAGCAGTACTTC.

The chain recombines TRBV5-6 with TRBJ2-3; possible D gene TRBD2, 6 bases. Germline CDR1 is SGHDT and CDR2 is YYEEEE. The V end was cut by 0 bases, the J end by 5 bases, with 16 bases between. The CDR3 length is 16 residues. CDR3 loop: CASSLGGLGARDTQYF. CDR3 coding DNA: TGTGCCAGCAGCTTGGGGGGACTCGGGGCGCGAGATACGCAGTATTTT. Based on the CDR3 plus reference TRBV5-6 and TRBJ2-3, the full variable domain is DAGVTQSPTHLIKTRGQQVTLRCSPKSGHDTVSWYQQALGQGPQFIFQYYEEEERQRGNFPDRFSGHQFPNYSSELNVNALLLGDSALYLCASSLGGLGARDTQYFGPGTRLTVL.

The chain is built from TRBV27 and TRBJ2-7; 8 positions match TRBD2. Germline V gene sequence: CDR1 MNHEY, CDR2 SMNVEV (reference sequence). The junction had 6 bases not matched to a gene; V was cut back by 5 bases and J by 3 bases. The CDR3 runs to 14 residues. Here the CDR3 reads CASSPGTRRYEQYF. DNA of the CDR3: TGTGCCAGCAGTCCCGGGACTAGACGCTACGAGCAGTACTTC.

This clone was counted once. The CDR3 loop is CASSTTGYTEAFF. CDR3 in DNA: TGTGCCAGCAGCACGACAGGGTACACTGAAGCTTTCTTT. The chain joins TRBV2 to TRBJ1-1; 7 nucleotides match TRBD1. The germline V gene encodes CDR1 SNHLY and CDR2 FYNNEI. V shed 6 bases and J 3 bases; nucleotides not matched to a gene: 4. This CDR3 is built from 13 residues.

The chain links TRBV5-4 to TRBJ2-2, with 9 bases aligning to TRBD1. The germline gives CDR1 SGHNT, CDR2 YYREEE (reference sequence). The CDR3 extends over 15 amino acids. Unmatched junction bases numbered 8, after V lost 4 bases and J lost 7 bases. DNA for the CDR3: TGTGCCAGCAGCGCGAGACAGGGGGGGAACGGGGAGCTGTTTTTT. It translates to CASSARQGGNGELFF.